Listed here are 3 T cell receptor beta chains from one sample, sequenced in a study of tumor and adjacent non-tumor tissue in lung cancer. This sample's RNA came from whole unsorted tissue. The normal lung tissue was taken more than 3 cm from the tumor edge. Three rounds of nested PCR, following a modified ARM-PCR protocol, produced the TCRbeta library. TCRdb fed the multiplex PCR reads into MiXCR, producing one record per CDR3 protein. The profile shows about 110,000 distinct CDR3 sequences, 50% to 70% of them singletons. Sample: distant non-tumor lung tissue. The receptors come from a man aged 60-69 years with non-small cell lung cancer.

V usage is TRBV11-2 and J usage is TRBJ2-1; tentatively, D is TRBD2 (5 bases). Between the trimmed V and J ends, which lost 3 bases and 0 bases, there was a span of 21 bases. CDR3 length: 19 residues. CDR1 SGHAT and CDR2 FQNNGV come from the germline V gene. The CDR3: CASSLVDIPGEGSYNEQFF. The CDR3 DNA sequence: TGTGCCAGCAGCTTGGTAGATATACCCGGAGAGGGCTCCTACAATGAGCAGTTCTTC.

Many counts were recorded for this clonotype. The rearrangement links TRBV29-1 to TRBJ2-2; no clear D gene. Trimming removed 3 bases at V and 6 bases at J, with 11 bases between. This CDR3 has 13 amino acids. The germline CDR1 and CDR2 sequences are SQVTM and ANQGSEA. The CDR3 spells CSVDPGRAGELFF. CDR3 coding DNA: TGCAGCGTTGATCCTGGTAGGGCCGGGGAGCTGTTTTTT.

The sample holds many counts of this clonotype. The genes are TRBV5-1 and TRBJ2-2, with D hard to call. Trimming left V 5 bases short and J 0 bases short, with 8 bases between. The CDR3 extends over 14 amino acids. From germline, CDR1 is SGHRS and CDR2 YFSETQ. CDR3 residues: CASRETSNTGELFF. CDR3 coding DNA: TGCGCCAGCAGGGAAACCTCGAACACCGGGGAGCTGTTTTTT.